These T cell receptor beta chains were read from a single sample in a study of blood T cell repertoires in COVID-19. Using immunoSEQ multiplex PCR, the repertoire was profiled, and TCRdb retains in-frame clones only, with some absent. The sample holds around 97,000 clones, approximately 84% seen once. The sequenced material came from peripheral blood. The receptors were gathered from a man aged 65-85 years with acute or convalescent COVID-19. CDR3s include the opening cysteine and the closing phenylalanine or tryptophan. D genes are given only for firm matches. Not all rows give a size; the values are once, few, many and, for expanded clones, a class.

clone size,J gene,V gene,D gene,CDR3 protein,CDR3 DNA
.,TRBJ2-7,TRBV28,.,CASSHPTSTYEQYF,TGTGCCAGCAGCCACCCGACATCAACCTACGAGCAGTACTTC
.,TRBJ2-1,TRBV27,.,CASTAASAKDNEQFF,TGTGCCAGCACGGCAGCTAGCGCGAAGGACAATGAGCAGTTCTTC
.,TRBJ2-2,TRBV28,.,CASSAGALNTGELFF,TGTGCCAGCAGTGCCGGAGCGTTAAACACCGGGGAGCTGTTTTTT
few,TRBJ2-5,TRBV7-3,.,CASSLVRGETQYF,TGTGCCAGCAGCTTAGTTAGGGGAGAGACCCAGTACTTC
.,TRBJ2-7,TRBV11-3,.,CASSPGQGGVYEQYF,TGTGCCAGCAGCCCCGGCCAGGGAGGAGTGTACGAGCAGTACTTC
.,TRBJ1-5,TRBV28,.,CASIHGSANNQPQHF,TGTGCCAGCATCCACGGGTCTGCAAACAATCAGCCCCAGCATTTT
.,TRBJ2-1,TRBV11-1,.,CASSLAGGGYNEQFF,TGTGCCAGCAGCTTAGCGGGAGGGGGCTACAATGAGCAGTTCTTC
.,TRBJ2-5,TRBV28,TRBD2,CASRPAGGGETQYF,TGTGCCAGCAGGCCAGCGGGAGGGGGCGAGACCCAGTACTTC
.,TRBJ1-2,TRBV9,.,CASSVGGGPISYGYTF,TGTGCCAGCAGCGTAGGGGGAGGGCCGATTTCCTATGGCTACACCTTC
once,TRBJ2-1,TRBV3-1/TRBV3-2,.,CASSQVLPGASSYNEQFF,TGTGCCAGCAGCCAAGTATTGCCAGGGGCTAGCTCCTACAATGAGCAGTTCTTC
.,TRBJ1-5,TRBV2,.,CASSEGERQPQHF,TGTGCCAGCAGTGAAGGCGAGCGGCAGCCCCAGCATTTT
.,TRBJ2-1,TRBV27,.,CASRGRGTYNEQFF,TGTGCCAGCAGAGGACGGGGAACTTACAATGAGCAGTTCTTC
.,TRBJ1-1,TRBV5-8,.,CASSLGLSNEAFF,TGTGCCAGCAGCTTGGGACTTTCCAATGAAGCTTTCTTT
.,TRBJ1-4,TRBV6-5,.,CASSPLGGEKLFF,TGTGCCAGCAGTCCACTCGGGGGTGAAAAACTGTTTTTT
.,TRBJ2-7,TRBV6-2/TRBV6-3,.,CASSYSTRGYEQYF,TGTGCCAGCAGTTACTCGACTAGGGGTTACGAGCAGTACTTC
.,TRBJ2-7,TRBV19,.,CASSETGAAPEQYF,TGTGCCAGTAGCGAGACAGGCGCTGCCCCAGAGCAGTACTTC
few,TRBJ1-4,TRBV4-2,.,CASSQETGRGSDEKLFF,TGTGCCAGCAGCCAAGAGACCGGGAGGGGGTCCGACGAAAAACTGTTTTTT
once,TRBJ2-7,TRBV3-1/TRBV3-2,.,CASSQVGPYEQYF,TGTGCCAGCAGCCAAGTTGGGCCTTACGAGCAGTACTTC
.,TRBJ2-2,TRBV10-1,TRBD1,CASSPDRRTGELFF,TGCGCCAGCAGTCCGGACAGGCGCACCGGGGAGCTGTTTTTT
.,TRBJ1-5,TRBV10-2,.,CASSEYSSDSEPQHF,TGCGCCAGCAGTGAATACAGTAGCGATTCTGAGCCCCAGCATTTT
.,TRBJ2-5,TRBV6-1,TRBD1,CASSEGAGQGPAGTQYF,TGTGCCAGCAGTGAAGGGGCGGGACAGGGGCCTGCTGGGACCCAGTACTTC
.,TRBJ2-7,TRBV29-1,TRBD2,CSVPRTGLAGEQYF,TGCAGCGTCCCCAGAACAGGACTAGCGGGAGAGCAGTACTTC
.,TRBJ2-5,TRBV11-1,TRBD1,CASTRQGMPQETQYF,TGTGCCAGCACCAGACAGGGGATGCCGCAAGAGACCCAGTACTTC
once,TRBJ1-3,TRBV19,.,CASSIGRTIYF,TGTGCCAGTAGTATTGGGAGGACCATATATTTT
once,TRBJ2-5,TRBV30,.,CAWNKGEVTQYF,TGTGCCTGGAACAAGGGAGAGGTGACCCAGTACTTC
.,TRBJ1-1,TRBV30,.,CAWRQKMNTEAFF,TGTGCCTGGAGACAGAAAATGAACACTGAAGCTTTCTTT
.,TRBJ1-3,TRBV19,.,CASSQSTVTSGNTIYF,TGTGCCAGCTCCCAGTCGACAGTCACCTCTGGAAACACCATATATTTT
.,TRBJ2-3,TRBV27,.,CASSWTTGGTDTQYF,TGTGCCAGCAGTTGGACAACGGGAGGCACAGATACGCAGTATTTT
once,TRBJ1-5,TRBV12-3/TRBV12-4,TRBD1,CASRLQGEQPQHF,TGTGCCAGCAGACTCCAGGGGGAACAGCCCCAGCATTTT
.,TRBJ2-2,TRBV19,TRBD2,CASSITTSGGNTGELFF,TGTGCCAGTAGTATAACAACTAGCGGGGGGAACACCGGGGAGCTGTTTTTT
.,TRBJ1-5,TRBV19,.,CATKGELTQPQHF,TGTGCCACAAAGGGGGAGTTGACGCAGCCCCAGCATTTT
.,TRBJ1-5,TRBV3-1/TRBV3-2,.,CASSQGPGSNQPQHF,TGTGCCAGCAGCCAAGGACCAGGGTCCAATCAGCCCCAGCATTTT
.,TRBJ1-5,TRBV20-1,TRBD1,CSASDRGPFSGAQHF,TGCAGTGCTAGTGACAGGGGGCCTTTTTCCGGGGCCCAGCATTTT
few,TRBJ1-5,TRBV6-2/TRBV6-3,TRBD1,CASSTPAGTAINQPQHF,TGTGCCAGCAGTACACCAGCCGGGACAGCAATCAATCAGCCCCAGCATTTT
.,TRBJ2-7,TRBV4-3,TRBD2,CASSQDPSGTYEQYF,TGCGCCAGCAGCCAAGATCCTAGCGGGACCTACGAGCAGTACTTC
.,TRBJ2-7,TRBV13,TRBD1,CASSPDRGASTPEQYF,TGTGCCAGCAGCCCCGACAGGGGCGCTTCTACCCCCGAGCAGTACTTC
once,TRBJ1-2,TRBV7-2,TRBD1,CASSLDTGTGALYGYTF,TGTGCCAGCAGCTTAGACACAGGGACAGGGGCCCTCTATGGCTACACCTTC
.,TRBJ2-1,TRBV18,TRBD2,CASSLSGGSYNEQFF,TGTGCCAGCTCCCTTAGCGGGGGAAGTTACAATGAGCAGTTCTTC
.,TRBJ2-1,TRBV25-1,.,CASRSSGTFNEQFF,TGTGCCAGCAGATCGTCCGGGACTTTCAATGAGCAGTTCTTC
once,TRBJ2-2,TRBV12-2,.,CASRQGGANTGELFF,TGTGCAAGTCGCCAGGGGGGTGCGAACACCGGGGAGCTGTTTTTT
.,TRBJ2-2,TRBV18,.,CASSPTSRGRWSTGELFF,TGTGCCAGCTCACCCACCTCCAGGGGAAGGTGGAGCACCGGGGAGCTGTTTTTT